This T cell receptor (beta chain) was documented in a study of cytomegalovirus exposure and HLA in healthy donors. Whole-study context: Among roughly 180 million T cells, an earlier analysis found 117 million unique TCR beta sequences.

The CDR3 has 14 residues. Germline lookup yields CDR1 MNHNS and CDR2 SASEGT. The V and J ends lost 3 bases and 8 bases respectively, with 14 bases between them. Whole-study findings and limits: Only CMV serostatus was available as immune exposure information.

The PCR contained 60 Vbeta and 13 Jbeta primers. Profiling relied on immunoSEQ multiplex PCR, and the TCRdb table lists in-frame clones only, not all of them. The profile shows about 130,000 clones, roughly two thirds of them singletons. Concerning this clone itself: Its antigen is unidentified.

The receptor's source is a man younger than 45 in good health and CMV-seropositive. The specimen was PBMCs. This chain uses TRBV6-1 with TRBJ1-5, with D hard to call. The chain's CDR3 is CASSEVSREEPQHF. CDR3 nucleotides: TGTGCCAGCAGTGAGGTCAGCCGAGAGGAGCCCCAGCATTTT.